This TCR beta chain was found in a study of cytomegalovirus exposure and HLA in healthy donors. Study context: A later analysis reported the 95 to 150 validation repertoires used the same platform as the 666 first-cohort repertoires. Study observations and caveats: The authors confirmed in vitro that three CMV-associated chains were specific for CMV antigens. Researchers counted 180 or so TCR beta chains as cytomegalovirus-associated. As was reported, the classifier diagnosed cytomegalovirus status with high specificity and sensitivity.

Notes on this clone: Antigen specificity is unknown.

The data were produced by immunoSEQ multiplex PCR, yet TCRdb's version contains in-frame clones alone and is incomplete. The data hold some 84,000 clones, with approximately 91% observed a single time. The junction had 5 bases not matched to a gene; V was cut back by 0 bases and J by 13 bases. This CDR3 is 13 amino acids long. Germline CDR1 is LGHNA and CDR2 is YNFKEQ. What was sequenced was PBMCs. This TCR was sampled from a man younger than 40 in good health and CMV-seronegative. The J gene is TRBJ2-2, the V gene TRBV4-2, with TRBD2 matching 7 bases. The CDR3 DNA sequence: TGTGCCAGCAGCCAAGAACCCAGGGAGGGGCTGTTTTTT. Protein: CASSQEPREGLFF.